Given below is one T cell receptor (beta chain) in context. Its antigen remains unidentified. Germline V lookup: CDR1 GTSNPN, CDR2 SVGIG (reference sequence). Trimming stripped 5 bases from V and 7 bases from J, with 15 bases between. The CDR3 covers 12 residues. Tagging with unique molecular identifiers was applied to individual cDNA molecules. TCRdb passed the 5' RACE reads through MiXCR, listing each CDR3 protein once. Of about 68,000 distinct CDR3 sequences listed, 9.5% to 15% are singletons. These data belong to a study of early T cells in non-severe SARS-CoV-2 infection. Study-level results: VDJdb-based matching was biased toward anti-spike CD8 responses and missed private and CD4 specificities.

The chain joins TRBV30 to TRBJ2-7; D gene ambiguous. The TCR comes from an adult who was a healthcare worker with PCR-confirmed SARS-CoV-2 infection or an uninfected control (not recorded which). The source material was whole blood. CDR3 sequence: CAWQDLREEQYF. The CDR3 DNA reads as TGTGCCTGGCAGGATCTACGTGAGGAGCAGTACTTC.